These 25 T cell receptor beta chains were sequenced from one sample in a study of T cell responses to AZD1222 COVID-19 vaccine. This table comes from immunoSEQ multiplex PCR, and its TCRdb copy is limited to in-frame clones, with some not included. The top ten hold roughly a tenth of the sample, which has approximately 80,000 clones, 80% to 90% seen once. Sequencing used peripheral blood, obtained 28 days after the second AZD1222 dose. Receptor source: an adult who received the AZD1222 COVID-19 vaccine.

This CDR3 is CASSVFSSYNSPLHF. Here the CDR3 DNA reads TGTGCCAGCAGTGTTTTCAGCTCCTATAATTCACCCCTCCACTTT. The chain joins TRBV6-4 to TRBJ1-6; no firm D call. The germline CDR1 and CDR2 sequences are MRHNA and SNTAGT. CDR3 length equals 15 residues. V dropped 4 bases and J dropped 0 bases, with 7 bases sitting between them.

The chain has TRBV6-6 and TRBJ2-7, with a weak D call TRBD2 (7 bases). V was pared by 2 bases and J by 6 bases, with 14 bases between. The CDR3 totals 14 residues. The germline V gene encodes CDR1 MNHNY and CDR2 SVGAGI (reference sequence). CDR3 amino acids: CASSYQSRGGEQYF. The CDR3 nucleotides are TGTGCCAGCAGTTACCAATCAAGGGGGGGCGAGCAGTACTTC.

The chain joins TRBV29-1 to TRBJ1-1; 7 nucleotides agree with TRBD1. Germline V gives CDR1 SQVTM, CDR2 ANQGSEA. The CDR3 covers 10 residues. J was trimmed by 8 bases and V by 6 bases; bases with no gene match: 3. CDR3: CSVLRGEAFF. CDR3 bases: TGCAGCGTCCTCAGGGGGGAAGCTTTCTTT.

The chain links TRBV15 to TRBJ1-5, with D hard to call. V lost 5 bases, J lost 2 bases, and 13 bases lay in between. CDR3 length equals 15 residues. Germline V gives CDR1 LNHNV, CDR2 YYDKDF (reference sequence). CDR3 nucleotides: TGTGCCACCAGCCCCAGGAGGAACGGCAATCAGCCCCAGCATTTT. It encodes CATSPRRNGNQPQHF.

The chain carries TRBV15 and TRBJ2-2, with D possibly being TRBD1 (6 bases). Germline V gives CDR1 LNHNV, CDR2 YYDKDF (reference sequence). This CDR3 comprises 13 residues. Trimming removed 0 bases from V and 11 bases from J, with 10 bases in between. The CDR3 region is CATSRDGTPELFF. In DNA form, the CDR3 reads TGTGCCACCAGCAGAGACGGGACACCCGAGCTGTTTTTT. Based on the CDR3 plus reference TRBV15 and TRBJ2-2, the full variable domain is DAMVIQNPRYQVTQFGKPVTLSCSQTLNHNVMYWYQQKSSQAPKLLFHYYDKDFNNEADTPDNFQSRRPNTSFCFLDIRSPGLGDTAMYLCATSRDGTPELFFGEGSRLTVL.

CDR3 residues: CASSEGGRQGSPLHF. The CDR3 bases are TGTGCCAGCAGTGAAGGAGGCAGGCAGGGGTCACCCCTCCACTTT. The chain uses TRBV6-1 and TRBJ1-6, with D possibly being TRBD1 (6 bases). Germline values: CDR1 MNHNS, CDR2 SASEGT. Trimming shortened V by 1 base and J by 10 bases, and 14 bases separated the two germline ends. The CDR3 is 15 residues long.

The rearrangement links TRBV29-1 to TRBJ2-5; D is undetermined. CDR1 is SQVTM and CDR2 is ANQGSEA in the germline V gene. CDR3 size: 14 residues. V was pared by 4 bases and J by 2 bases, with 14 bases between. This CDR3 reads CSVAPFAIQETQYF. In nucleotides, the CDR3 is TGCAGCGTTGCCCCTTTCGCGATACAAGAGACCCAGTACTTC.

The chain employs TRBV27 and TRBJ1-4; D possibly corresponds to TRBD1 (5 bases). Trimming took off 4 bases at V and 3 bases at J, with 15 bases between the two ends. The length of the CDR3 is 16 residues. CDR1 MNHEY and CDR2 SMNVEV come from the germline V gene (reference sequence). The CDR3 sequence is CASSYIGTEPNEKLFF. The CDR3 DNA sequence: TGTGCCAGCAGTTATATTGGGACGGAACCTAATGAAAAACTGTTTTTT.

The V and J genes are TRBV18 and TRBJ2-1, with D tentatively TRBD2 (5 bases). Germline loops: CDR1 KGHSH, CDR2 LQKENI. The length of the CDR3 is 15 residues. Trimming took 2 bases from V and 4 from J, leaving 12 bases between them. As DNA, the CDR3 is TGTGCCAGCTCACCAACCGAGGGCCATTACAATGAGCAGTTCTTC. Translated: CASSPTEGHYNEQFF.

The V gene is TRBV19, the J gene TRBJ1-2; no reliable D call. CDR1 LNHDA and CDR2 SQIVND come from the germline V gene (reference sequence). Trimming cost V 3 bases and J 8 bases, with 19 bases left between them. This CDR3 spans 15 amino acids. The CDR3: CASSMGSWGRQGYTF. The CDR3 bases are TGTGCCAGTAGTATGGGTTCATGGGGAAGACAAGGCTACACCTTC.

The V call is TRBV28, the J call TRBJ1-2; 7 bases map to TRBD1. In germline, CDR1 is MDHEN, CDR2 SYDVKM. With V trimmed by 6 bases and J by 1 base, 20 bases remained unmatched. This CDR3 region has 19 residues. The CDR3, as DNA: TGTGCCAGCAGCAGGTCTGCGGGACAGACGCTATTTGATAACTATGGCTACACCTTC. It yields the protein CASSRSAGQTLFDNYGYTF.

The chain carries TRBV27 and TRBJ2-5; 9 nucleotides match TRBD1. The CDR3 covers 14 residues. The V gene end was trimmed by 6 bases and the J gene end by 7 bases; junction bases not matched to a gene: 9. CDR1 MNHEY and CDR2 SMNVEV come from the germline V gene (reference sequence). This CDR3 is CASRPGQGYGTQYF. The CDR3 DNA is TGTGCCAGCAGGCCGGGACAGGGATATGGGACCCAGTACTTC.

The rearrangement uses TRBV4-1 and TRBJ2-5, with TRBD2 as a possible D gene (6 bases). With 4 bases removed from V and 3 bases from J, the gap between germline ends came to 27 bases. The CDR3 spans 19 residues. The germline V gene encodes CDR1 MGHRA and CDR2 YSYEKL. CDR3 sequence (DNA): TGCGCCAGCAGCCTCTATCCCGCGCCACTAGCCGGAGGGGAAGAGACCCAGTACTTC. As protein: CASSLYPAPLAGGEETQYF.

The chain uses TRBV18 and TRBJ1-2; TRBD1 is a possible D gene (6 bases). The V end was cut by 2 bases, the J end by 5 bases, with 18 bases between. CDR3 length equals 16 residues. The germline V gene has CDR1 KGHSH and CDR2 LQKENI. Here the CDR3 DNA reads TGTGCCAGCTCACCAGAGAACAGGGCCCAGGGGTATGGCTACACCTTC. It encodes CASSPENRAQGYGYTF.

The sample holds a few counts of this clone. This chain connects TRBV6-1 to TRBJ2-3, with 8 bases lining up with TRBD2. Losses at the gene ends were 2 bases for V and 0 bases for J; bases not matched to a gene: 1. The CDR3 runs 15 residues. Germline V lookup: CDR1 MNHNS, CDR2 SASEGT. The CDR3 DNA follows: TGTGCCAGCAGTGAAATAGCGGGGAGCACAGATACGCAGTATTTT. The encoded protein is CASSEIAGSTDTQYF.

The chain has TRBV11-2 and TRBJ2-1, with 7 bases matching TRBD2. Per the germline V gene, CDR1 is SGHAT and CDR2 is FQNNGV. The CDR3 covers 14 residues. V shed 0 bases and J 4 bases; nucleotides not matched to a gene: 0. The CDR3 coding sequence is TGTGCCAGCAGCTTAGAGGGGGGGTACAATGAGCAGTTCTTC. It specifies CASSLEGGYNEQFF. Full variable domain (rest looked up from reference TRBV11-2 and TRBJ2-1): EAGVAQSPRYKIIEKRQSVAFWCNPISGHATLYWYQQILGQGPKLLIQFQNNGVVDDSQLPKDRFSAERLKGVDSTLKIQPAKLEDSAVYLCASSLEGGYNEQFFGPGTRLTVL.

The V gene is TRBV10-3, the J gene TRBJ1-2; perhaps TRBD1 as D (5 bases). This CDR3 spans 16 amino acids. Deletions cut 11 bases from V and 2 bases from J, with 24 bases between. Germline CDR1 ENHRY, CDR2 SYGVKD. DNA for the CDR3: TGTGCCTCAAAGCCCGGGTCAGGGCGTGTAAACTATGGCTACACCTTC. Amino acids: CASKPGSGRVNYGYTF.

V and J are TRBV4-1 and TRBJ2-7; either TRBD1 or TRBD2 may supply D (5 bases each). CDR1 is MGHRA, CDR2 YSYEKL, per germline. This CDR3 region has 15 residues. V gave up 1 base and J gave up 0 bases, with 10 bases separating them. CDR3 protein: CASSQAPGSSYEQYF. Here the CDR3 DNA reads TGCGCCAGCAGCCAAGCCCCAGGGAGCTCCTACGAGCAGTACTTC.

The chain carries TRBV10-2 and TRBJ2-5, with 14 positions matching TRBD2. CDR1 WSHSY and CDR2 SAAADI come from the germline V gene. With 5 bases clipped from V and 2 bases from J, the junction kept 10 bases outside the gene matches. The CDR3 is made up of 18 amino acids. The CDR3 DNA follows: TGCGCCAGCAGTCCAGCGGGACTAGCGGGGGACCTTCAAGAGACCCAGTACTTC. It specifies CASSPAGLAGDLQETQYF.

The CDR3 here is CASTADRVLHGYTF. The CDR3 nucleotides read TGTGCCAGCACCGCGGACAGGGTCCTTCATGGCTACACCTTC. V usage is TRBV11-2 and J usage is TRBJ1-2; 8 bases are a match to TRBD1. The CDR3 contains 14 residues. The trim removed 7 bases at V and 6 bases at J, leaving 10 bases unmatched. CDR1 and CDR2 (germline): SGHAT, FQNNGV.

Note on this clone: One end of the junction is discordant with germline, which a read error may explain. The rearrangement links TRBV7-7 to TRBJ1-4, with D maybe TRBD1 (6 bases). The CDR3 contains 13 residues. Per germline, CDR1 SSHAT and CDR2 FNYEAQ (reference sequence). The CDR3 region has the DNA TGTGCTAGCAGCCAGCCGGGACAAGATAAACTGTTTTTT. Its protein product is CASSQPGQDKLFF. The complete variable domain, with remaining parts taken from reference TRBV7-7 and TRBJ1-4, reads GAGVSQSPRYKVTKRGQDVTLRCDPISSHATLYWYQQALGQGPEFLTYFNYEAQPDKSGLPSDRFSAERPEGSISTLTIQRTEQRDSAMYRCASSQPGQDKLFFGSGTQLSVL.

The V call is TRBV2, the J call TRBJ2-5; the match to TRBD2 covers 10 bases. J was trimmed by 4 bases and V by 8 bases; bases with no gene match: 16. The CDR3 totals 17 residues. Germline V CDR1 and CDR2: SNHLY, FYNNEI. The CDR3: CASRVRPNLAGAETQYF. The CDR3 DNA reads TGTGCCAGCCGTGTCCGGCCAAACCTAGCGGGGGCAGAGACCCAGTACTTC.

The V gene is TRBV2, the J gene TRBJ2-2; D not certain. V was pared by 5 bases and J by 1 base, with 2 bases between. Germline values: CDR1 SNHLY, CDR2 FYNNEI. This CDR3 is built from 12 residues. CDR3 sequence: CASSMNTGELFF. CDR3 nucleotides: TGTGCCAGCAGTATGAACACCGGGGAGCTGTTTTTT.

This clone has only a few counts. V is TRBV2 and J is TRBJ2-3; D tentatively reads TRBD1 or TRBD2 (6 bases each). From germline, CDR1 is SNHLY and CDR2 FYNNEI. The V end lost 2 bases, the J end lost 3 bases, and 12 bases lay between the germline ends. The CDR3 runs 15 residues. CDR3 protein: CASSESGARTDTQYF. CDR3 DNA sequence: TGTGCCAGCAGTGAATCGGGGGCCCGGACAGATACGCAGTATTTT.

This clone was detected many times. The rearrangement joins TRBV28 to TRBJ1-4; D is unresolved. Germline values: CDR1 MDHEN, CDR2 SYDVKM. The CDR3 runs to 10 residues. V was cut by 4 bases and J by 8 bases, with 2 bases left in between. The CDR3 reads CASSSEKLFF. The CDR3 DNA follows: TGTGCCAGCAGTTCGGAAAAACTGTTTTTT.